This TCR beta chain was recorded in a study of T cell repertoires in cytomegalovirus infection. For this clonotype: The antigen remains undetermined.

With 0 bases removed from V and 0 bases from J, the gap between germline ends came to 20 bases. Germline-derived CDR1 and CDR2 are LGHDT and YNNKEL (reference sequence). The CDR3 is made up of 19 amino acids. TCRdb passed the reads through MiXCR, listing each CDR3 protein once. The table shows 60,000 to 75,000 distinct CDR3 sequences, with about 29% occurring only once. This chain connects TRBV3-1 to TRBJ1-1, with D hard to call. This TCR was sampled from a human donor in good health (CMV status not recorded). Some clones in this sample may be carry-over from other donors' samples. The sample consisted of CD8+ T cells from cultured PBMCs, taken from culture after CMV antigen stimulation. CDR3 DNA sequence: TGTGCCAGCAGCCAAGACAATGTCCGAAGGGAATACCTGAACACTGAAGCTTTCTTT. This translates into CASSQDNVRREYLNTEAFF.